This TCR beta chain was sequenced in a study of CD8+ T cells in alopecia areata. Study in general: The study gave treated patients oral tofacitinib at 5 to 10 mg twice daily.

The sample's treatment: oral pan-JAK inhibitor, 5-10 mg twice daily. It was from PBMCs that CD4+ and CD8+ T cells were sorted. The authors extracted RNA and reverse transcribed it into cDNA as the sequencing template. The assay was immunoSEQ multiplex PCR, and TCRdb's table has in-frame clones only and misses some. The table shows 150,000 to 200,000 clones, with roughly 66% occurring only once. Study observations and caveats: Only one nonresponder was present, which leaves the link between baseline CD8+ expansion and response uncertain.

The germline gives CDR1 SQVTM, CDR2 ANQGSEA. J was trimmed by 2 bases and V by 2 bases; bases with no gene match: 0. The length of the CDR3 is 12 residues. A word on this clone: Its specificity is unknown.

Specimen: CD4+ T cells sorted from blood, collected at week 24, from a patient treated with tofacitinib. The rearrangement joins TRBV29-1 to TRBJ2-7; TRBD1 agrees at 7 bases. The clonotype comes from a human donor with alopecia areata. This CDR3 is CSVEQGAYEQYF. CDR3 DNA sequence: TGCAGCGTTGAACAGGGGGCCTACGAGCAGTACTTC.